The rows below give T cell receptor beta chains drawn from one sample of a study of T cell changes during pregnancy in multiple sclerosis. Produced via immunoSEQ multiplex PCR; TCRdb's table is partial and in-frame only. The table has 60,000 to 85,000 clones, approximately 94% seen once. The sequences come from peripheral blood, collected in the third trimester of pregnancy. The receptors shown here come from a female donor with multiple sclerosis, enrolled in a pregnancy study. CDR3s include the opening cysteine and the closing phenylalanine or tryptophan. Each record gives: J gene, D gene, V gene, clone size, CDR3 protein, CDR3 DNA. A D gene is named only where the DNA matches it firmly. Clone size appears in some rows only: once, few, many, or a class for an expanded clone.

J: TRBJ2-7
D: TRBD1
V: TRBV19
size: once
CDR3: CASSHPGTGFYEQYF
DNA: TGTGCCAGTTCGCACCCCGGGACAGGGTTCTACGAGCAGTACTTC

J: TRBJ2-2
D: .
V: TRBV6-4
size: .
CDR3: CASSDGEENTGELFF
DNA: TGTGCCAGCAGTGACGGAGAGGAGAACACCGGGGAGCTGTTTTTT

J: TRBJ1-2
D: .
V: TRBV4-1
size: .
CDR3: CASSQLGLSYGYTF
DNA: TGCGCCAGCAGCCAATTGGGCCTATCATATGGCTACACCTTC

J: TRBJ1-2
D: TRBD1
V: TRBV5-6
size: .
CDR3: CASRQDRVNGYTF
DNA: TGTGCCAGCAGACAGGACAGGGTGAATGGCTACACCTTC

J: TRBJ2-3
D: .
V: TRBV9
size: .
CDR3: CASSVISGDTQYF
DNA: TGTGCCAGCAGCGTAATTTCGGGAGATACGCAGTATTTT

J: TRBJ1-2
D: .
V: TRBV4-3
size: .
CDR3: CASSQGGGRNYGYTF
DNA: TGCGCCAGCAGCCAAGGCGGGGGGCGGAACTATGGCTACACCTTC

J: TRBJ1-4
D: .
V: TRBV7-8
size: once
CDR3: CASSLIGQSLLATNEKLFF
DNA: TGTGCCAGCAGCCTAATTGGACAGAGCCTACTTGCAACTAATGAAAAACTGTTTTTT

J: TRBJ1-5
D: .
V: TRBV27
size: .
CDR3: CASSPWAGAQPQHF
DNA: TGTGCCAGCAGTCCGTGGGCAGGGGCTCAGCCCCAGCATTTT

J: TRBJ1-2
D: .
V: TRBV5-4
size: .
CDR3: CASSLDEGANYGYTF
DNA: TGTGCCAGCAGCTTGGACGAGGGGGCTAACTATGGCTACACCTTC

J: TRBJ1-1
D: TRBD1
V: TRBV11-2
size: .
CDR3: CASSNTNRGLTEAFF
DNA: TGTGCCAGCAGTAATACGAACAGGGGGTTAACTGAAGCTTTCTTT

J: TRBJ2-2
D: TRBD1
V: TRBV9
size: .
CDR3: CASSVAQGDTGELFF
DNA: TGTGCCAGCAGCGTAGCCCAGGGGGACACCGGGGAGCTGTTTTTT

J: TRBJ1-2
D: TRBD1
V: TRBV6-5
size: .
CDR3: CASSYSRDRVNYGYTF
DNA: TGTGCCAGCAGTTACTCCCGGGACAGAGTAAACTATGGCTACACCTTC

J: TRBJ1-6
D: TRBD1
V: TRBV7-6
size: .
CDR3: CASSLAARGQPPLHF
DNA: TGTGCCAGCAGCTTAGCCGCCAGGGGGCAGCCACCCCTCCACTTT

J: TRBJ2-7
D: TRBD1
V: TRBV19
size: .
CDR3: CASSTPGQKSTYEQYF
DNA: TGTGCCAGTAGTACCCCGGGACAGAAAAGTACCTACGAGCAGTACTTC

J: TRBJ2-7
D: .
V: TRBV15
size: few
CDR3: CATSRGGVSGVDEQYF
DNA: TGTGCCACCAGCAGAGGGGGGGTATCGGGAGTTGACGAGCAGTACTTC

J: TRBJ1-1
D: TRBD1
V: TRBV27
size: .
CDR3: CASSSAEGARNTEAFF
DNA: TGTGCCAGCAGTTCTGCCGAGGGGGCAAGAAACACTGAAGCTTTCTTT

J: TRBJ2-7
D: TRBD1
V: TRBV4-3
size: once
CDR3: CASSQRDRPSYEQYF
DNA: TGCGCCAGCAGCCAGCGGGACAGGCCATCCTACGAGCAGTACTTC

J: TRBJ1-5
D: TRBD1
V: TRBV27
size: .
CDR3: CASRAGTGGQPQHF
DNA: TGTGCCAGCAGGGCCGGGACAGGGGGACAGCCCCAGCATTTT

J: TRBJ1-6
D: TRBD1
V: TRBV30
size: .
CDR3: CASKPGQALNSPLHF
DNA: TGTGCCTCGAAACCGGGACAGGCCCTAAATTCACCCCTCCACTTT

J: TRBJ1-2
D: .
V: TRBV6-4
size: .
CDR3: CASSDPTQGKGYTF
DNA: TGTGCCAGCAGTGACCCCACACAGGGCAAGGGCTACACCTTC

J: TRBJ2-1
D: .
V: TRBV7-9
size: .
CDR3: CASSLELREQFF
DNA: TGTGCCAGCAGCTTAGAACTAAGAGAGCAGTTCTTC

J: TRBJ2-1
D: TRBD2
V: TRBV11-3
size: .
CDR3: CASSLETSGYNEQFF
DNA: TGTGCCAGCAGCTTAGAGACTAGCGGCTACAATGAGCAGTTCTTC

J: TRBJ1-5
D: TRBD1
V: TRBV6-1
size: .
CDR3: CASSAGTENQPQHF
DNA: TGTGCCAGCAGCGCAGGGACAGAAAATCAGCCCCAGCATTTT

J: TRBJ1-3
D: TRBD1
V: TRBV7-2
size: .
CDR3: CASSPWTGGFSGNTIYF
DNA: TGTGCCAGCAGCCCCTGGACAGGGGGCTTCTCTGGAAACACCATATATTTT

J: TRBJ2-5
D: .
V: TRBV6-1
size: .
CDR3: CASSTAGVTETQYF
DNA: TGTGCCAGCAGTACCGCAGGGGTTACAGAGACCCAGTACTTC

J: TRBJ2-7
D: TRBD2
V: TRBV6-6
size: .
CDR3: CASSPTGGTYEQYF
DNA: TGTGCCAGCAGTCCTACGGGGGGGACCTACGAGCAGTACTTC

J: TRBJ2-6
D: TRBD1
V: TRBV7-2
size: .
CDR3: CASSSTDRFSGANVLTF
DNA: TGTGCCAGCAGCTCGACGGACAGGTTCTCTGGGGCCAACGTCCTGACTTTC

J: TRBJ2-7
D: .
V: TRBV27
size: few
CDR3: CASSFQATYEQYF
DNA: TGTGCCAGCAGTTTCCAGGCGACCTACGAGCAGTACTTC

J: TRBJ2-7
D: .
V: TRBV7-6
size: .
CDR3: CASSLARDSEQYF
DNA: TGTGCCAGCAGCTTAGCGCGTGATTCCGAGCAGTACTTC

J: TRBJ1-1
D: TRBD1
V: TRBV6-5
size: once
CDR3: CASQTGTVNTEAFF
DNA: TGTGCCAGCCAGACCGGGACAGTGAACACTGAAGCTTTCTTT

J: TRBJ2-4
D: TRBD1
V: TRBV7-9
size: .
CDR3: CASSSPGQDIQYF
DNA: TGTGCCAGCAGCTCACCGGGACAGGACATTCAGTACTTC

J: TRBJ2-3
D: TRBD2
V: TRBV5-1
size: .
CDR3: CASSFRGLSTDTQYF
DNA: TGCGCCAGCAGCTTCCGGGGACTAAGCACAGATACGCAGTATTTT

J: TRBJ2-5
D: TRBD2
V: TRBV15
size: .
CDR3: CATSRVRGGAQETQYF
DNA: TGTGCCACCAGCAGAGTCCGGGGGGGGGCACAAGAGACCCAGTACTTC

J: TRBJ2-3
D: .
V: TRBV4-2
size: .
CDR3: CASSQDPLGTDTQYF
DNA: TGTGCCAGCAGCCAAGACCCACTAGGGACAGATACGCAGTATTTT

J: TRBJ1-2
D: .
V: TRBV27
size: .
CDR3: CASSRLTGMNGYTF
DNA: TGTGCCAGCAGCCGCCTCACAGGGATGAATGGCTACACCTTC

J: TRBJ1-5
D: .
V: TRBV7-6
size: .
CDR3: CASSQGTGNQPQHF
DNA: TGTGCCAGCAGCCAGGGTACAGGGAATCAGCCCCAGCATTTT

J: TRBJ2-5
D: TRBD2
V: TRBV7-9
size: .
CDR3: CASSLSGTSYQETQYF
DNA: TGTGCCAGCAGCTTGTCCGGGACTAGCTACCAAGAGACCCAGTACTTC

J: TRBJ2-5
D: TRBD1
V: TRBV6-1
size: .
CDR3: CASSEVAGGIETQYF
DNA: TGTGCCAGCAGTGAAGTTGCAGGGGGAATTGAGACCCAGTACTTC

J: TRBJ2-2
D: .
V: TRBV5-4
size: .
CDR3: CASSPQPMGTGELFF
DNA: TGTGCCAGCAGCCCGCAACCAATGGGGACTGGGGAGCTGTTTTTT

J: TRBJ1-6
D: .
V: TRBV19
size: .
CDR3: CASTPPDRDNSPLHF
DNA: TGTGCCAGTACTCCGCCGGACAGAGATAATTCACCCCTCCACTTT

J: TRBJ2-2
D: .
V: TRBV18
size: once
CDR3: CASSHVLAANTGELFF
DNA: TGTGCCAGCTCTCACGTCCTAGCAGCGAACACCGGGGAGCTGTTTTTT

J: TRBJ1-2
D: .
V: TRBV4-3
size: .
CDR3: CASSQELQGIFYGYTF
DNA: TGCGCCAGCAGCCAAGAGTTGCAGGGGATTTTCTATGGCTACACCTTC

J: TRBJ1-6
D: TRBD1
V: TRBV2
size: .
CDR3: CASTPDRVGNSPLHF
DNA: TGTGCCAGCACCCCGGACAGGGTGGGTAATTCACCCCTCCACTTT

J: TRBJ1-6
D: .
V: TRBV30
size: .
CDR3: CAWTLRGSYNSPLHF
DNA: TGTGCCTGGACCCTGCGGGGCTCCTATAATTCACCCCTCCACTTT

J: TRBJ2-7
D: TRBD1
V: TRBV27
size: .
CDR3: CASRADRVYEQYF
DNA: TGTGCCAGCAGGGCGGACAGGGTTTACGAGCAGTACTTC